The source of this T cell receptor beta chain is a study of cytomegalovirus exposure and HLA in healthy donors. It was with 60 Vbeta and 13 Jbeta primers that the PCR ran. Generated by immunoSEQ multiplex PCR, the TCRdb table keeps only in-frame clones and is missing some. There are under 150,000 clones in the sample; 79% occur only once, and 6.5% to 8.5% lies in the top ten. The V gene lost 4 bases and the J gene lost 6 bases, with 13 bases spanning the gap. Looked up from germline, CDR1 is SNHLY and CDR2 is FYNNEI. This CDR3 contains 13 residues. This TCR derives from a woman aged 35 to 49 in good health and CMV-seropositive. The chain carries TRBV2 and TRBJ2-7, with D possibly being TRBD2 (5 bases). The sequenced material came from PBMCs. For the CDR3, the DNA is TGTGCCAGCAGTGTCGGGGTTGGACCCGAGCAGTACTTC. Protein product: CASSVGVGPEQYF.